These T cell receptor beta chains were read from a single sample in a study of T cells in Graves' hyperthyroidism and ophthalmopathy. One entry per CDR3 protein results from TCRdb running MiXCR on the multiplex PCR reads. Found here are about 520,000 distinct CDR3 sequences, 20% of them singletons; the top ten hold around 27%. Sequenced sample: blood. The receptors were gathered from a man aged 18-30 years with Graves' hyperthyroidism. CDR3s include the opening cysteine and the closing phenylalanine or tryptophan. Only part of the rows carry a size: once, few, many, or a class if the clone is expanded.

CDR3 protein	J gene	clone size	V gene
CASKRASSTDTQYF	TRBJ2-3	-	TRBV27
CASSSGHSGANVLTF	TRBJ2-6	-	TRBV9
CASSLRGNAYEQYF	TRBJ2-7	many	TRBV28
CASIGLAGRKTYEQYF	TRBJ2-7	-	TRBV6-2/TRBV6-3
CASSEIGATSGVDEQYF	TRBJ2-7	-	TRBV2
CASSLEGQATAKNIQYF	TRBJ2-4	few	TRBV5-1
CSARPAPLSWEQYF	TRBJ2-7	-	TRBV20-1
CASSQDRKGGSYEQYF	TRBJ2-7	-	TRBV4-1
CACAGPVGTGELFF	TRBJ2-2	few	TRBV10-2
CVWKLPGQGIWEQYF	TRBJ2-7	-	TRBV30
CAIQSGNTGELFF	TRBJ2-2	once	TRBV28
CASRRTVNYGYTF	TRBJ1-2	many	TRBV2
CSARDEASGGAYQETQYF	TRBJ2-5	-	TRBV20-1
CSVDSRDPRDGYTF	TRBJ1-2	many	TRBV29-1
CASSLGAGTIVSYEQYF	TRBJ2-7	once	TRBV11-1
CASSRAMNTEAFF	TRBJ1-1	many	TRBV18
CASSLAAGEYEQYF	TRBJ2-7	many	TRBV7-9
CASSQDLGRGALNTEAFF	TRBJ1-1	-	TRBV4-1
CASSGGQGARNTEAFF	TRBJ1-1	few	TRBV5-1
CASSLVAGPQTEAFF	TRBJ1-1	many	TRBV7-9
CAMGTVVEAFF	TRBJ1-1	-	TRBV6-1
CASSLWGGGENTEAFF	TRBJ1-1	few	TRBV5-1
CASSVSGDDTEAFF	TRBJ1-1	few	TRBV9
CASSHLAGSTDTQYF	TRBJ2-3	-	TRBV12-3/TRBV12-4